The present TCR beta chain was sequenced within a study of blood T cell repertoires in COVID-19. CDR3 length: 14 residues. V dropped 4 bases and J dropped 2; count of bases not matched to a gene: 4. From germline, CDR1 is SGHRS and CDR2 YFSETQ. The repertoire was sequenced with immunoSEQ multiplex PCR; TCRdb's copy has only in-frame clones and lacks some. Counted here are 150,000 to 200,000 clones, around 85% occurring once; the ten biggest clones make up approximately 4%. The receptor was derived from a woman aged 70-85 years with acute or convalescent COVID-19. The V call is TRBV5-1, the J call TRBJ2-5; 8 positions match TRBD1. Material for sequencing was peripheral blood. The CDR3 reads CASSPGQDQETQYF. The CDR3 DNA follows: TGCGCCAGCAGCCCGGGACAGGATCAAGAGACCCAGTACTTC.